The 9 T cell receptor beta chains below come from one sample, sequenced in a study of blood T cell repertoires in COVID-19. The protocol was immunoSEQ multiplex PCR, while the TCRdb copy is restricted to in-frame clones and leaves out a portion. Of more than 20,000 clones detected, 89% appear once; the ten largest clones hold roughly a fifth. The sequencing sample was made of peripheral blood. These receptors were collected from a human donor in a cohort sampled during active COVID-19.

This chain links TRBV11-2 with TRBJ2-1, with 11 bases lining up with TRBD2. V lost 4 bases, J lost 1 base, and 6 bases stayed unmatched. The CDR3 covers 17 residues. Germline CDR1 is SGHAT and CDR2 is FQNNGV. CDR3 region: CASSSPGTSGSYNEQFF. In DNA, the CDR3 is TGTGCCAGCAGCTCCCCCGGGACTAGCGGATCCTACAATGAGCAGTTCTTC.

Only one count was recorded for this clone. The chain joins TRBV27 to TRBJ2-1, with TRBD2 identical over 13 bases. Germline CDR1 and CDR2: MNHEY and SMNVEV (reference sequence). Unmatched junction bases numbered 12, after V lost 6 bases and J lost 10 bases. The CDR3 covers 16 residues. The CDR3 bases are TGTGCCAGCAGACCCCGGGGGACTAGCGGGACGAACGAGCAGTTCTTC. The encoded protein is CASRPRGTSGTNEQFF.

The V and J genes are TRBV19 and TRBJ1-1; 7 positions match TRBD1. V lost 5 bases and J lost 5; bases outside the gene matches: 14. The CDR3 sequence is 16 residues long. Germline loops: CDR1 LNHDA, CDR2 SQIVND (reference sequence). Written as DNA, the CDR3 is TGTGCCAGTAGTCCAGATAACAGGGGAATTGGGACTGAAGCTTTCTTT. This sequence encodes CASSPDNRGIGTEAFF.

DNA of the CDR3: TGCAGTGCTAGTGGGCAGGGGAACACTGAAGCTTTCTTT. As protein: CSASGQGNTEAFF. V gene TRBV20-1 combines with J gene TRBJ1-1; tentative D call: TRBD1 (5 bases). The CDR3 sequence is 13 residues long. Germline CDR1 reads DFQATT; CDR2 reads SNEGSKA (reference sequence). The V and J ends lost 3 bases and 1 base respectively, with 9 bases between them.

The genes are TRBV18 and TRBJ1-6, with D tentatively TRBD1 (5 bases). V dropped 0 bases and J dropped 7 bases, with 10 bases sitting between them. In germline, CDR1 is KGHSH, CDR2 LQKENI. The CDR3 covers 15 residues. The CDR3 loop is CASSPPGGLNSPLHF. The CDR3 coding sequence is TGTGCCAGCTCACCACCCGGGGGATTAAATTCACCCCTCCACTTT.

This chain connects TRBV28 to TRBJ2-7, with a possible D match to TRBD2 (5 bases). The V end was cut by 1 base, the J end by 4 bases, with 11 bases between. CDR1 and CDR2 from the germline V gene are MDHEN and SYDVKM. The CDR3 loop spans 14 amino acids. Here the CDR3 reads CASSLSGLSYEQYF. CDR3 DNA: TGTGCCAGCAGTTTATCCGGACTCTCTTACGAGCAGTACTTC.

The chain is built from TRBV5-1 and TRBJ2-7; 14 positions agree with TRBD2. The CDR3 runs to 16 residues. CDR1 and CDR2 (germline): SGHRS, YFSETQ. The V gene end was trimmed by 0 bases and the J gene end by 4 bases; junction bases not matched to a gene: 3. CDR3 sequence: CASSLGLAGGVYEQYF. The CDR3 bases are TGCGCCAGCAGCTTGGGACTAGCGGGGGGGGTGTACGAGCAGTACTTC.

V is TRBV12-3 or TRBV12-4 and J is TRBJ1-2; no clear D gene. V lost 3 bases, J lost 8 bases, and 7 bases lay in between. The CDR3 has 11 residues. CDR3 coding DNA: TGTGCCAGCAGTTTGGGCGGGGGCTACACCTTC. Protein: CASSLGGGYTF.

This clone appeared a few times. V usage is TRBV7-8 and J usage is TRBJ2-5; 11 bases map to TRBD2. V shed 0 bases and J 4 bases; nucleotides not matched to a gene: 1. The CDR3 totals 15 residues. In germline, CDR1 is SGHVS, CDR2 FQNEAQ. CDR3 sequence reads: CASSLAGTSGETQYF. CDR3 nucleotides: TGTGCCAGCAGCTTAGCCGGGACTAGCGGAGAGACCCAGTACTTC.